The 22 T cell receptor beta chains below were found in one sample sequenced in a study of shared clonotypes between healthy human individuals. TCRdb's copy holds only in-frame clones and misses some; the assay was immunoSEQ multiplex PCR. The data show around 2.5 million clones, 93% seen once. The sequenced material came from naive CD4+ T cells from PBMCs. Subset described: CD45RA+ positively selected. Source of these receptors: a man aged 18 to 35 in good health. Some clones in this sample may be carry-over from other donors' samples.

The chain is built from TRBV6-1 and TRBJ2-3; 7 bases map to TRBD1. The germline gives CDR1 MNHNS, CDR2 SASEGT. Losses at the gene ends were 3 bases for V and 4 bases for J; bases not matched to a gene: 1. The CDR3 is made up of 13 amino acids. This CDR3 reads CASSDQGADTQYF. CDR3 nucleotides: TGTGCCAGCAGTGATCAGGGGGCAGATACGCAGTATTTT.

J is TRBJ2-5 and V is TRBV19; 13 bases map to TRBD2. Losses at the gene ends were 2 bases for V and 5 bases for J; bases not matched to a gene: 5. This CDR3 is 16 amino acids long. The V gene's germline CDR1 is LNHDA and CDR2 SQIVND (reference sequence). In DNA, the CDR3 is TGTGCCAGTAGTATACCGAGACTAGCGGGAGGCGAGACCCAGTACTTC. This codes for CASSIPRLAGGETQYF.

The V call is TRBV19, the J call TRBJ1-5; a weak D match, TRBD1 (6 bases). This CDR3 spans 16 amino acids. Trimming took 5 bases from V and 2 from J, leaving 16 bases between them. The V gene's germline CDR1 is LNHDA and CDR2 SQIVND (reference sequence). The chain's CDR3 is CASSPRRQVGNQPQHF. Here the CDR3 DNA reads TGTGCCAGTAGTCCTAGACGACAGGTAGGCAATCAGCCCCAGCATTTT.

The chain carries TRBV9 and TRBJ2-5, with TRBD1 matching 7 bases. With 3 bases clipped from V and 4 bases from J, the junction kept 15 bases outside the gene matches. CDR3 length: 17 residues. The germline CDR1 and CDR2 sequences are SGDLS and YYNGEE. The CDR3 protein is CASSGYRGVGGRETQYF. The CDR3 DNA reads TGTGCCAGCAGCGGCTACAGGGGTGTAGGCGGAAGAGAGACCCAGTACTTC. Variable domain in full (rest from reference TRBV9 and TRBJ2-5): DSGVTQTPKHLITATGQRVTLRCSPRSGDLSVYWYQQSLDQGLQFLIQYYNGEERAKGNILERFSAQQFPDLHSELNLSSLELGDSALYFCASSGYRGVGGRETQYFGPGTRLLVL.

The chain joins TRBV11-3 to TRBJ2-6; D not certain. CDR3 size: 16 residues. The germline CDR1 and CDR2 sequences are SGHNT and YENEEA. V was clipped by 1 base and J by 1 base, with 8 bases between them. CDR3 protein: CASSLGMWSGANVLTF. CDR3 in DNA: TGTGCCAGCAGCTTAGGAATGTGGTCTGGGGCCAACGTCCTGACTTTC.

The J gene is TRBJ2-5, the V gene TRBV9; the match to TRBD1 covers 8 bases. CDR3 length equals 18 residues. The V gene's germline CDR1 is SGDLS and CDR2 YYNGEE. With V trimmed by 1 base and J by 0 bases, 11 bases remained unmatched. Here the CDR3 DNA reads TGTGCCAGCAGCGTAAGGGCCGGACAGGGACCCCACCAAGAGACCCAGTACTTC. Protein: CASSVRAGQGPHQETQYF.

The chain links TRBV2 to TRBJ2-7, with 7 bases fitting TRBD1. V dropped 7 bases and J dropped 2; count of bases not matched to a gene: 5. There are 13 residues in the CDR3. Germline V lookup: CDR1 SNHLY, CDR2 FYNNEI. CDR3 DNA: TGTGCCAGCAACAGGGGATTCGCCTACGAGCAGTACTTC. It yields the protein CASNRGFAYEQYF.

The V gene is TRBV6-4, the J gene TRBJ2-1; D may be TRBD1 or TRBD2 (6 bases each). Germline V lookup: CDR1 MRHNA, CDR2 SNTAGT. Trimming removed 5 bases at V and 0 bases at J, with 11 bases between. The CDR3 loop spans 15 amino acids. CDR3 residues: CASSPGASSYNEQFF. CDR3 nucleotides: TGTGCCAGCAGTCCGGGGGCGAGCTCCTACAATGAGCAGTTCTTC.

V is TRBV4-1 and J is TRBJ1-6; D may be TRBD1 (6 bases). The CDR3 is 15 amino acids. Germline V gene sequence: CDR1 MGHRA, CDR2 YSYEKL. V lost 1 base and J 8 bases, leaving 12 bases between the germline ends. Here the CDR3 DNA reads TGCGCCAGCAGCCAAGCGGGGGCGGCTGATTCACCCCTCCACTTT. Translation gives CASSQAGAADSPLHF.

Concerning this clone itself: A single base separates this from a much larger clone, so it may be a read error. Other DNA sequences in the sample encode the same CDR3. This chain joins TRBV13 and TRBJ2-1; unclear D gene. Trimming took 3 bases from V and 4 from J, leaving 1 base between them. Germline CDR1 PRHDT, CDR2 FYEKMQ (reference sequence). The CDR3 runs 11 residues. For the CDR3, the DNA is TGTGCCAGCAGCTTTTACAATGAGCAGTTCTTC. This sequence encodes CASSFYNEQFF.

The chain links TRBV27 to TRBJ1-2, with D uncertain. The CDR3 contains 14 residues. The germline gives CDR1 MNHEY, CDR2 SMNVEV (reference sequence). The ends were cut back, 6 bases at V and 3 bases at J, with 14 bases in the middle. The CDR3: CASSPSPPDYGYTF. The CDR3 DNA follows: TGTGCCAGCAGCCCCTCCCCCCCCGACTATGGCTACACCTTC.

This clone has a single count. This chain uses TRBV6-5 with TRBJ2-7; D gene uncertain. Germline values: CDR1 MNHEY, CDR2 SVGAGI. Trimming removed 7 bases at V and 5 bases at J, with 18 bases between. The CDR3 has 14 amino acids. The CDR3 DNA is TGTGCCAGCAAAGGCCCGCAATCAGCTAACGAGCAGTACTTC. Amino acids: CASKGPQSANEQYF.

The rearrangement links TRBV14 to TRBJ2-1; no clear D gene. Germline CDR1 SGHDN, CDR2 FVKESK. Trimming shortened V by 0 bases and J by 4 bases, and 13 bases separated the two germline ends. This CDR3 spans 16 amino acids. The CDR3 nucleotides are TGTGCCAGCAGCCAAGAGATCCGCCTAGGATACAATGAGCAGTTCTTC. It encodes CASSQEIRLGYNEQFF.

The rearrangement links TRBV7-2 to TRBJ2-7, with TRBD2 as a possible D gene (6 bases). Germline V gene sequence: CDR1 SGHTA, CDR2 FQGNSA. The CDR3 is made up of 15 amino acids. V gave up 1 base and J gave up 3 bases, with 13 bases separating them. The CDR3: CASSLGDSPNYEQYF. CDR3 DNA sequence: TGTGCCAGCAGCTTAGGGGACTCCCCCAACTACGAGCAGTACTTC.

V gene TRBV28 combines with J gene TRBJ2-1, with 10 bases identical to TRBD2. CDR1 is MDHEN, CDR2 SYDVKM, per germline. The V gene end was trimmed by 1 base and the J gene end by 8 bases; junction bases not matched to a gene: 8. This CDR3 spans 16 amino acids. The CDR3: CASSLLVSGRFDEQFF. DNA of the CDR3: TGTGCCAGCAGTTTATTGGTTAGCGGGAGGTTCGATGAGCAGTTCTTC.

This rearrangement joins TRBV5-1 to TRBJ2-7, with 10 bases that match TRBD2. Germline assignment: CDR1 SGHRS and CDR2 YFSETQ. This CDR3 region has 15 residues. J was trimmed by 0 bases and V by 6 bases; bases with no gene match: 6. The CDR3 loop reads CASIPLAGSSYEQYF. CDR3 coding DNA: TGCGCCAGCATCCCACTAGCGGGAAGCTCCTACGAGCAGTACTTC.

V gene TRBV7-9 combines with J gene TRBJ2-5; 9 nucleotides line up with TRBD2. Per germline, CDR1 SEHNR and CDR2 FQNEAQ (reference sequence). The CDR3 consists of 18 residues. V lost 2 bases, J lost 3 bases, and 13 bases stayed unmatched. This CDR3 is CASSLKGMVAGVKETQYF. The CDR3 region has the DNA TGTGCCAGCAGCTTAAAAGGAATGGTAGCGGGAGTTAAAGAGACCCAGTACTTC.

The chain links TRBV5-8 to TRBJ2-2; tentative D call: TRBD2 (5 bases). The germline V gene has CDR1 SGHTS and CDR2 YDEGEE. This CDR3 contains 16 residues. V shed 5 bases and J shed 0 bases, with 14 bases lying between them. CDR3 DNA sequence: TGTGCCAGCAGTAAGCGGAGGCCAGCGAACACCGGGGAGCTGTTTTTT. Amino acids: CASSKRRPANTGELFF.

The rearrangement joins TRBV5-5 to TRBJ1-5; 10 bases agree with TRBD1. The germline V gene has CDR1 SGHKS and CDR2 YYEKEE (reference sequence). V shed 4 bases, J shed 5 bases, and the junction held 9 bases outside the gene matches. The CDR3 totals 16 residues. CDR3 bases: TGTGCCAGCAGCCCACGACAGGGGGCCTGGGATCAGCCCCAGCATTTT. Its translation: CASSPRQGAWDQPQHF.

The chain uses TRBV2 and TRBJ2-3, with D perhaps TRBD1 or TRBD2 (5 bases each). Germline-derived CDR1 and CDR2 are SNHLY and FYNNEI. The CDR3 consists of 15 residues. Trimming stripped 9 bases from V and 0 bases from J, with 16 bases between. CDR3 sequence: CASTGPGRSTDTQYF. CDR3 in DNA: TGTGCCAGTACAGGTCCAGGGAGAAGCACAGATACGCAGTATTTT.

V usage is TRBV7-6 and J usage is TRBJ2-3; no clear D. The germline gives CDR1 SGHVS, CDR2 FNYEAQ. The CDR3 runs 15 residues. V was shortened by 6 bases and J by 8 bases, with 21 bases between the two germline ends. The CDR3: CASSRTGPPLSTQYF. The CDR3 nucleotides are TGTGCCAGCAGTCGTACGGGCCCACCACTTTCTACGCAGTATTTT. The whole variable domain, filled in from reference TRBV7-6 and TRBJ2-3, reads GAGVSQSPRYKVTKRGQDVALRCDPISGHVSLYWYRQALGQGPEFLTYFNYEAQQDKSGLPNDRFSAERPEGSISTLTIQRTEQRDSAMYRCASSRTGPPLSTQYFGPGTRLTVL.

The chain uses TRBV15 and TRBJ1-1, with D possibly TRBD1 on 5 matching bases. The V end was cut by 0 bases, the J end by 3 bases, with 11 bases between. CDR3 length: 15 amino acids. Germline V gene lookup returns CDR1 LNHNV and CDR2 YYDKDF (reference sequence). CDR3 nucleotide sequence: TGTGCCACCAGCAGAGAGCATAGGGGAGACACTGAAGCTTTCTTT. This gives the protein CATSREHRGDTEAFF.